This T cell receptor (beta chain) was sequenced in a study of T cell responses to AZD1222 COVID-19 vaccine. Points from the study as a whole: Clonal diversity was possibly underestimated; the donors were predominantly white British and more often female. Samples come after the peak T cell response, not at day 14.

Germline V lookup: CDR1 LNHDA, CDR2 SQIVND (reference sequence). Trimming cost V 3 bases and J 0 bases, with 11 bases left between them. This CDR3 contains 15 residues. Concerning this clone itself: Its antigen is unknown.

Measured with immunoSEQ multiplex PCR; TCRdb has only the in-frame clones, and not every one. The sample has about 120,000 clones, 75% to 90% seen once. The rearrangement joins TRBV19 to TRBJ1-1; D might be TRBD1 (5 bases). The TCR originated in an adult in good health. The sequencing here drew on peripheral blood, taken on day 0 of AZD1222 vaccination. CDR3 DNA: TGTGCCAGTAGTATTTGGGGACCCCTGAACACTGAAGCTTTCTTT. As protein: CASSIWGPLNTEAFF.